This T cell receptor beta chain was sequenced in a study of blood T cells in healthy people across ages. Comments on this clonotype: Antigen: not known.

It was with a sample-barcoded 5' primer and a J-beta primer mix that a second PCR of about 6 to 12 cycles was run. Each cDNA molecule, via a template-switch adaptor with 12 random nucleotides, was tagged. TCRdb ran MiXCR on the 5' RACE reads and lists one entry per CDR3 protein. Of hundreds of thousands of distinct CDR3 sequences in the sample, around half were seen once. No fewer than 5 micrograms of total RNA were isolated from every sample. General study results and limits: With donor CMV status unknown, expanded clonotype changes were possibly confounded.

Trimming pared 1 base from V and 3 bases from J, leaving 13 bases between. This CDR3 has 15 amino acids. CDR1 and CDR2 (germline): DFQATT, SNEGSKA (reference sequence). The chain uses TRBV20-1 and TRBJ1-5; D may be TRBD1 (5 bases). Sample: blood. The clonotype was recovered from a man older than 75 in good health. This CDR3 is CSARVGTGINQPQHF. As DNA, the CDR3 is TGCAGTGCTAGAGTAGGGACGGGGATCAATCAGCCCCAGCATTTT.